The entry below gives a single T cell receptor beta chain sequence along with its context. Its cognate antigen is unknown. Autoimmune disease history or systemic immunosuppression meant exclusion. Profiled with immunoSEQ multiplex PCR; TCRdb holds only in-frame clones, not every one. The data contain approximately 40,000 clones, more than 70% of them singletons. The CDR3 runs to 13 residues. Germline assignment: CDR1 SEHNR and CDR2 FQNEAQ (reference sequence). V shed 1 base and J shed 6 bases, with 7 bases lying between them. The data derive from a study of OX40 agonist ivuxolimab in advanced cancers. Overall study: Three dose-escalation patients had partial responses: one with hepatocellular carcinoma and two with cutaneous melanoma.

Findings of the study overall: Low normalized T-cell clonal expansion also characterized some of the nonresponders.

Material: CD4+ or CD8+ T cells sorted from blood, obtained in a trial of the OX40 agonist ivuxolimab. The receptor comes from an adult with an advanced solid tumor such as melanoma, head and neck, liver or kidney cancer. V and J are TRBV7-9 and TRBJ1-5; the D is unclear. DNA for the CDR3: TGTGCCAGCAGCTTAGAGGAAGGTCAGCCCCAGCATTTT. Protein product: CASSLEEGQPQHF.